Ten or more counts support the clone carrying this TCR beta chain. As yet, its antigen is unknown. This sample is part of a study of T cells in Graves' hyperthyroidism and ophthalmopathy. With 5 bases removed from V and 3 bases from J, the gap between germline ends came to 4 bases. Germline V gene sequence: CDR1 SNHLY, CDR2 FYNNEI. The CDR3 totals 11 residues. Participants, patients aged 18 to 65, had newly diagnosed hyperthyroidism with a duration under 2 months. Patients were excluded for uncontrolled infection, other autoimmune disease, pregnancy or lactation. Amplification targeted TCR beta CDR3 regions from RNA transcripts. HTBI primers were employed in a first-round RT-PCR of the TCR CDR3. TCRdb re-called the multiplex PCR reads with MiXCR, one entry per CDR3 protein. The sample has a few hundred thousand distinct CDR3 sequences; 46% are singletons. The study, taken as a whole, reports: Blood shared most expanded thyroid clonotypes above 0.001.

Sequences were obtained from peripheral blood or thyroid tissue (not recorded which). The genes are TRBV2 and TRBJ1-1; D unresolved. This sequence was found in a woman between 18 and 29 years old with Graves' hyperthyroidism. CDR3 sequence reads: CASSIYTEAFF. The CDR3 bases are TGTGCCAGCAGTATATACACTGAAGCTTTCTTT.